Shown below are 20 T cell receptor beta chains from a single sample sequenced in a study of CD8 T cells in Susac syndrome. RNA, at roughly 0.5 to 1 ug, was reverse transcribed with random hexamers. In TCRdb, the immunoSEQ multiplex PCR reads were re-called with MiXCR into one record per CDR3 protein. The top ten hold approximately 0.09% of the sample, which has 150,000 to 200,000 distinct CDR3 sequences, around 95% seen once. The sequenced sample consisted of CD4+ T cells from PBMCs. These receptors were collected from a human donor with multiple sclerosis.

The chain links TRBV20-1 to TRBJ1-5; TRBD1 matches at 8 bases. Germline CDR1 and CDR2: DFQATT and SNEGSKA (reference sequence). The CDR3 is made up of 13 amino acids. V lost 6 bases and J lost 3; bases outside the gene matches: 4. CDR3 in amino acids: CSAWDRPNQPQHF. CDR3 DNA sequence: TGCAGTGCCTGGGACAGGCCCAATCAGCCCCAGCATTTT.

In this sample, this clonotype turned up a few times. The rearrangement links TRBV7-8 to TRBJ2-7, with D perhaps assigned TRBD1 or TRBD2 (5 bases each). CDR1 SGHVS and CDR2 FQNEAQ come from the germline V gene. Trimming shortened V by 3 bases and J by 3 bases, and 9 bases separated the two germline ends. The CDR3 covers 13 residues. In DNA form, the CDR3 reads TGTGCCAGCAGCTTTTCAGGGAGCTACGAGCAGTACTTC. Protein sequence: CASSFSGSYEQYF.

Here the CDR3 reads CASTSGSSGGTGELFF. CDR3 nucleotides: TGTGCCAGCACCTCGGGATCTAGCGGGGGTACCGGGGAGCTGTTTTTT. This chain joins TRBV28 and TRBJ2-2; 10 nucleotides match TRBD2. The ends lost 7 bases at V and 5 bases at J; junction bases unmatched: 10. The germline V gene encodes CDR1 MDHEN and CDR2 SYDVKM. This CDR3 contains 16 residues.

The rearrangement joins TRBV6-2 or TRBV6-3 to TRBJ2-7; D might be TRBD1 (5 bases). The CDR3 is 14 amino acids. The V end lost 0 bases, the J end lost 5 bases, and 11 bases lay between the germline ends. The germline V gene encodes CDR1 MNHEY and CDR2 SVGEGT. The CDR3: CASSYSSWGNEQYF. DNA for the CDR3: TGTGCCAGCAGTTACTCGAGCTGGGGCAACGAGCAGTACTTC.

This chain joins TRBV29-1 and TRBJ2-5; D is perhaps TRBD1 (5 bases). This CDR3 is built from 14 residues. The germline V and J ends were trimmed by 0 bases and 1 base, with 9 bases remaining between them. Germline CDR1 is SQVTM and CDR2 is ANQGSEA. The CDR3 coding sequence is TGCAGCGTTGAAGACCTCAGGGCCCAAGAGACCCAGTACTTC. Protein: CSVEDLRAQETQYF.

J is TRBJ1-2 and V is TRBV27; D remains ambiguous. Per the germline V gene, CDR1 is MNHEY and CDR2 is SMNVEV (reference sequence). The V end lost 7 bases, the J end lost 8 bases, and 11 bases lay between the germline ends. The CDR3 length is 11 residues. The CDR3 region is CASKSGFGYTF. The CDR3 DNA sequence: TGTGCCAGCAAGTCGGGGTTCGGCTACACCTTC.

J is TRBJ1-1 and V is TRBV11-3; D possibly corresponds to TRBD1 (6 bases). The CDR3 is 15 residues long. The V end lost 0 bases, the J end lost 7 bases, and 15 bases lay between the germline ends. Germline V gives CDR1 SGHNT, CDR2 YENEEA. In DNA, the CDR3 is TGTGCCAGCAGCTTAGATCTTCAGGGGCGCGGTGAAGCTTTCTTT. This translates into CASSLDLQGRGEAFF.

The count of this clonotype is one. This rearrangement joins TRBV29-1 to TRBJ1-2; D unclear. The V and J ends lost 5 bases and 4 bases respectively, with 11 bases between them. The germline V gene has CDR1 SQVTM and CDR2 ANQGSEA. The CDR3 runs 12 residues. CDR3 protein: CSVRNSLYGYTF. DNA for the CDR3: TGCAGCGTTCGGAACAGCCTCTATGGCTACACCTTC. Full variable domain (rest looked up from reference TRBV29-1 and TRBJ1-2): SAVISQKPSRDICQRGTSLTIQCQVDSQVTMMFWYRQQPGQSLTLIATANQGSEATYESGFVIDKFPISRPNLTFSTLTVSNMSPEDSSIYLCSVRNSLYGYTFGSGTRLTVV.

This chain connects TRBV10-3 to TRBJ2-1; D perhaps matches TRBD1 (5 bases). This CDR3 is 14 amino acids long. Trimming stripped 0 bases from V and 4 bases from J, with 7 bases between. Germline CDR1 ENHRY, CDR2 SYGVKD. The CDR3 bases are TGTGCCATCAGTGAGTCGACAGAGTACAATGAGCAGTTCTTC. Translating it yields CAISESTEYNEQFF.

The rearrangement joins TRBV29-1 to TRBJ1-2, with TRBD1 as a possible D gene (5 bases). V lost 7 bases and J lost 1, with 16 bases in between. The CDR3 extends over 14 amino acids. The germline CDR1 and CDR2 sequences are SQVTM and ANQGSEA. The CDR3 sequence: CSAVTAPYNYGYTF. The DNA of the CDR3 is TGCAGCGCTGTGACAGCCCCTTATAACTATGGCTACACCTTC.

The V and J genes are TRBV15 and TRBJ2-3, with 9 bases aligning to TRBD2. The CDR3 is 17 amino acids. CDR1 LNHNV and CDR2 YYDKDF come from the germline V gene (reference sequence). V lost 1 base and J lost 0; bases outside the gene matches: 5. The CDR3 here is CATSRAARGGSTDTQYF. The CDR3 region has the DNA TGTGCCACCAGCAGAGCGGCGCGGGGGGGAAGCACAGATACGCAGTATTTT.

CDR3: CASSSGQGNNYGYTF. The DNA for the CDR3 is TGCGCCAGCAGCTCCGGACAGGGGAACAACTATGGCTACACCTTC. The chain employs TRBV5-1 and TRBJ1-2, with 9 bases aligning to TRBD1. The CDR3 totals 15 residues. The J segment lost 2 bases and the V segment lost 3 bases, leaving 5 bases of the junction unmatched. Looked up from germline, CDR1 is SGHRS and CDR2 is YFSETQ. The whole variable domain, remainder taken from reference TRBV5-1 and TRBJ1-2, is KAGVTQTPRYLIKTRGQQVTLSCSPISGHRSVSWYQQTPGQGLQFLFEYFSETQRNKGNFPGRFSGRQFSNSRSEMNVSTLELGDSALYLCASSSGQGNNYGYTFGSGTRLTVV.

The chain has TRBV29-1 and TRBJ2-7, with TRBD1 matching 7 bases. This CDR3 has 16 amino acids. Trimming took 3 bases from V and 0 from J; bases not matched to a gene: 11. Per germline, CDR1 SQVTM and CDR2 ANQGSEA. In DNA, the CDR3 is TGCAGCGTTGACGGGACGGCGCCAGGGGGCTCCTACGAGCAGTACTTC. Translated, it gives CSVDGTAPGGSYEQYF.

The J gene is TRBJ2-7, the V gene TRBV29-1; 12 nucleotides align to TRBD1. Trimming took 6 bases from V and 6 from J; bases not matched to a gene: 6. Germline V gives CDR1 SQVTM, CDR2 ANQGSEA. The CDR3 covers 13 residues. For the CDR3, the DNA is TGCAGCGTGGGGACAGGGGGCAGACTCGAGCAGTACTTC. This translates into CSVGTGGRLEQYF.

This chain joins TRBV27 and TRBJ2-3; TRBD1 might be the D (5 bases). V dropped 6 bases and J dropped 3 bases, with 13 bases sitting between them. This CDR3 has 14 amino acids. Germline V gene data show CDR1 as MNHEY and CDR2 as SMNVEV (reference sequence). The CDR3 is CASSPIPGTDTQYF. The DNA for the CDR3 is TGTGCCAGCAGCCCAATCCCAGGGACAGATACGCAGTATTTT.

In regard to this clonotype: The junction departs from the called germline gene at one end, perhaps through a read error. This chain connects TRBV30 to TRBJ2-1; D is possibly TRBD2 (5 bases). Germline V gives CDR1 GTSNPN, CDR2 SVGIG (reference sequence). The CDR3 sequence is 12 residues long. The CDR3 region has the DNA TGTGCCTGGAGTGTACTTTCGGGATGGCTGCTCTTC. This encodes CAWSVLSGWLLF.

CDR3 bases: TGTGCCTGGAGTGTACTTGGGGAGAACACCGGGGAGCTGTTTTTT. It codes for CAWSVLGENTGELFF. This chain links TRBV30 with TRBJ2-2; D remains ambiguous. This CDR3 is built from 15 residues. Germline CDR1 reads GTSNPN; CDR2 reads SVGIG (reference sequence). V lost 0 bases and J lost 1, with 9 bases in between.

The V gene is TRBV30, the J gene TRBJ1-5; 9 nucleotides line up with TRBD1. J lost 4 bases, V lost 2 bases, and 3 bases had no gene match. The CDR3 is 14 amino acids. CDR1 and CDR2 (germline): GTSNPN, SVGIG (reference sequence). CDR3 residues: CAWSIDRGNQPQHF. CDR3 DNA sequence: TGTGCCTGGAGTATAGACAGGGGGAATCAGCCCCAGCATTTT.

The chain joins TRBV15 to TRBJ2-1; D not resolved. V was pared by 8 bases and J by 4 bases, with 15 bases between. Germline-derived CDR1 and CDR2 are LNHNV and YYDKDF (reference sequence). The CDR3 loop spans 14 amino acids. CDR3 sequence: CATGGSPRYNEQFF. CDR3 sequence (DNA): TGTGCCACCGGTGGCTCCCCAAGATACAATGAGCAGTTCTTC.

This chain uses TRBV29-1 with TRBJ2-5; D not certain. The CDR3 loop spans 11 amino acids. V was pared by 7 bases and J by 5 bases, with 11 bases between. Germline V gives CDR1 SQVTM, CDR2 ANQGSEA. The CDR3 here is CSGSALETQYF. The DNA for the CDR3 is TGCAGCGGTTCAGCGTTGGAGACCCAGTACTTC.